What follows is one T cell receptor beta chain and its context. No antigen is known for it. No base-level quality is on record; no much larger clone is a single base apart. This sample is drawn from a study of cytomegalovirus exposure and HLA in healthy donors (dated by TCRdb to between 2016 and 2019). Regarding the complete study: In an earlier analysis of about 560 of the donors, 250 to 350 Gb of sequence data and 90 million to 130 million unique TCR beta sequences from 150 million to 200 million T cells were reported. An early release that covered more than 550 HLA-typed donors contained approximately 300 gigabases of sequencing data and 80 million or so unique TCR sequences. Of the approximately 400 genotyped donors, 81% were placed in the genetic ancestry cluster associated with self-reported Caucasian donors. The aim of the study was to test whether cataloging public T cell receptors could identify signatures of past pathogen exposure. The study used immunosequencing to profile the T cell repertoires of several hundred subjects and linked those repertoires to cytomegalovirus serostatus. A separate validation cohort of roughly 130 different subjects was used in addition to the 666-subject first cohort. To predict cytomegalovirus infection status, the study brought together high-throughput TCR immunosequencing, statistical association of individual TCRs with disease status, and machine learning. A later analysis re-analyzed previously published TCR beta repertoires from about 730 donors and added high-resolution HLA genotyping to study TCR occurrence patterns. Rather than drawing on any new phenotypic data, the later analysis identified candidate immune exposures from TCR beta sequences and the way those sequences occurred across donors. An earlier analysis of 587 of the donors used high-throughput TCR beta sequencing to judge whether each TCR beta V gene segment behaved as functional or pseudogenic. Donor age, sex, ethnicity and CMV serostatus were compiled alongside the repertoire data. Genome-wide SNP genotypes for about three fifths of the 666 donors were used in a later genetic analysis, which treated that subset as a discovery cohort. All discovery cohort repertoires had been generated using a single sequencing platform. HLA typing included class I and class II loci at four-digit resolution. The number of typed donors differed by locus: roughly 629-630 for A, B, C, DRB1 and DQB1; approximately 540 for DQA1; over 600 for DPA1; and 400 to 480 for DPB1. A handful of DR-DQ haplotypes were handled as single units for association and clustering because linkage in the cohort was strong. Across about 370 genotyped donors of the cohort, an average of roughly 230,000 unique TCR beta nucleotide sequences per donor were sequenced, and approximately 17% of those sequences were non-productive. The research as a whole found: Assigning TCR associations to individual alleles was difficult when HLA alleles, especially DR and DQ, strongly co-occurred. V-gene and J-gene trimming of TCR beta chains was associated with a missense DCLRE1C variant in a later genetic analysis, and the association was replicated in an independent cohort. A later genetic analysis reported fewer N-insertions in productive TCRs among donors in an Asian-associated ancestry cluster than the approximately 670-donor mean. A cluster of highly shared sequence variants was judged likely to represent a technical artifact of the sequencing pipeline. Most TCR sequences were seen in very few donors, while some public TCRs were found in many individuals. In a later analysis, most CMV-associated TCR beta chains were found to appear HLA-restricted, with HLA associations seemingly driven largely by CMV exposure. In a later analysis, HLA-associated TCR beta chains showed more clonal expansion and lower generation probabilities than non-associated chains that were equally common. This cohort had only TCR beta chains sequenced, and the lack of alpha or paired-chain data limited which features could be detected. Broadly in line with IMGT annotations, most TCR beta V segments showed up in productive rearrangements about 90% or about 30% of the time in an earlier analysis of around 600 of the donors. Because the 87-base-pair reads could not distinguish some IMGT-functional V segments, including TRBV6-2 and TRBV6-3, those segments were excluded. In the study, approximately 160 TCR beta chains were listed as associated with cytomegalovirus. According to a later analysis, TCR association rates differed among HLA loci, with DRB1 alleles showing the most associated TCRs and HLA-C alleles showing the fewest. It was suggested by the authors that the approach could potentially be generalized to other disease states and immunological phenotypes. In both the original and validation cohorts, the classifier was reported to diagnose cytomegalovirus status with high specificity and sensitivity. Because some donors lacked HLA typing at each locus, the association tests relied only on the typed subset. At a false discovery rate of 0.05, a later analysis linked 15,000 to 20,000 TCR beta sequences to specific HLA alleles. Presence/absence analyses assumed roughly uniform sequencing depth across donors, an assumption that may not hold. Correlated functional status among segregating V segments might reflect linkage disequilibrium, but an unknown experimental factor could not be ruled out. The earlier analysis of 450 to 700 of the donors excluded 15 to 20 rarely observed V segments, including chromosome 9 orphons, because counts were too low. The only immune exposure information available for the cohort was CMV serostatus. A further reported finding was that TCR beta sequences accurately predicted the HLA-A and HLA-B alleles for most subjects in the first cohort. A few of the identified cytomegalovirus-associated TCR beta chains were confirmed in vitro to be specific for cytomegalovirus antigens. According to a later analysis, parvovirus B19, influenza, CMV and Epstein-Barr virus appeared linked to several top co-occurrence clusters.

Libraries were made using the immunoSEQ multiplex PCR assay. For the multiplex PCR, a mixture combining 60 forward primers for TCR Vbeta segments and 13 reverse primers for TCR Jbeta segments was used. The CDR3 region of rearranged TCR beta genes was amplified from genomic DNA by a multiplex PCR assay. The Illumina HiSeq System was used to sequence the amplified TCR beta libraries as 87-base-pair reads. As for how the authors treated the data: A later analysis tallied around 80 million unique TCR beta chains across the 700 or so repertoires, and about 12 million of those chains were shared by two or more donors. Raw reads were error-corrected and collapsed into unique sequences by a nearest-neighbor algorithm in which closely related sequences were merged to remove PCR and sequencing errors. V, D and J gene segments were assigned by aligning CDR3 sequences to IMGT reference sequences. Each retained sequence needed at least a six-nucleotide match to both a V gene segment and a J gene segment. A rearrangement was called productive if the CDR3 had no stop codons and remained in frame with V and J, and every other rearrangement was called non-productive. CDR3 was defined according to IMGT convention as the region running from the second conserved V-encoded cysteine to the conserved J-encoded phenylalanine. Sequences without an unambiguous match to a single V gene segment were excluded from the earlier analysis of 500 to 700 of the donors. An earlier analysis of several hundred of the donors called V segments functional above 56.7% productive rearrangements and segregating when the between-donor standard deviation exceeded 5%. A statistical classification framework was built to diagnose cytomegalovirus status from the catalog of TCR beta chain sequences. In a later analysis, TCR nucleotide sequences were compared against IMGT/GENE-DB human TR gene sequences so that V and J genes could be assigned. In a later analysis, CDR3 sequences and most-parsimonious VDJ recombination scenarios were assigned using the TCRdist pipeline. In a later analysis, each TCR beta chain was defined by its CDR3 amino acid sequence together with its V-gene family, and reads lacking a unique V-gene family were excluded. To address suspected cross-contamination and a sequencing artifact, a later analysis removed around 600 highly shared, low-generation-probability nucleotide sequences. A later analysis calculated a clonal expansion index for each public chain from normalized within-repertoire ranks of inferred template counts. A later analysis computed generation probabilities with a VDJ recombination model fitted to out-of-frame rearrangements, and checked the results against IGoR. In a later analysis, hypergeometric tests were used to score TCR-TCR, TCR-HLA and TCR-CMV co-occurrence, with a repertoire-size bias correction applied to TCR pairs. To estimate false discovery rates, a later analysis permuted the HLA or CMV assignments 20 times. A later analysis grouped co-occurring TCRs with DBSCAN, adding TCRdist sequence similarity when clustering within HLA-allele-positive subsets. Repertoires with fewer than 30,000 or more than 120,000 public chains were left out of co-occurrence clustering, as were five repertoires with anomalous nucleotide sharing. TCRdb stores this immuneACCESS table with in-frame sequences only. Part of the clones is absent; in the studies checked, under half of the shortfall reflects unresolved V genes, and no reason is known for the rest. Clone size and the V and J calls come from that table; the DNA yielded D and trimming. The sample table records roughly 100,000 clones; about 70% of these occur just once. In total, the top ten clones hold 2% to 3% of the sample.

The CDR3, from cysteine to phenylalanine, totals 14 residues. Of all the DNA, just the CDR3 is kept, 42 bases in frame from base 1. The germline V gene (reference sequence) provides CDR1 MNHEY and CDR2 SMNVEV. Trimming takes 5 bases off V and 4 bases off J; junction bases not matched to a gene: 2. The cohort was made up of approximately 670 healthy bone marrow donors. At the time of sampling, every cohort member was nominally healthy, though immune exposures that went unrecorded were likely present. The donor was CMV seropositive and belonged to the group of over 250 seropositive cohort members. Every donor gave a peripheral blood sample, and the peripheral blood mononuclear cells from that sample were used for TCR beta sequencing. Genomic DNA extraction from the blood cell samples was performed with the Qiagen DNeasy Blood Extraction Kit.

In this chain, TRBV27 is recombined with TRBJ1-6, with 7 central nucleotides matching TRBD1. The sequence was collected from a man aged 50-60 years in good health and CMV-seropositive. Sequenced input: PBMCs. CDR3 region: CASSMGQYNSPLHF. The nucleotide sequence reads as follows: TGTGCCAGCAGTATGGGACAGTATAATTCACCCCTCCACTTT.